Shown below are 8 T cell receptor beta chains from a single sample sequenced in a study of radiation and T cells in renal cell carcinoma. Time point reported: baseline pretreatment blood. Treatment indicated: 15 Gy SBRT to primary tumor, nephrectomy 4 weeks later. TCRdb's copy holds only in-frame clones and misses some; the assay was immunoSEQ multiplex PCR. The sample records about 150,000 clones, roughly 84% being singletons. The sequences come from blood, collected from a patient whose treatment included radiotherapy and nephrectomy. Every receptor here comes from a woman aged 50 to 60 with renal cell carcinoma.

The V and J genes are TRBV10-3 and TRBJ2-7; 11 bases map to TRBD2. The germline CDR1 and CDR2 sequences are ENHRY and SYGVKD. V lost 3 bases and J lost 0; bases outside the gene matches: 4. The CDR3 runs 16 residues. DNA of the CDR3: TGTGCCATCAGTGATATAACTAGCGGGGGCTCCTACGAGCAGTACTTC. Its protein product is CAISDITSGGSYEQYF.

This clone came up once. The chain employs TRBV29-1 and TRBJ2-5; weak D call: TRBD1 (6 bases). CDR3 length: 14 residues. V lost 5 bases, J lost 1 base, and 14 bases lay in between. Germline V gene data show CDR1 as SQVTM and CDR2 as ANQGSEA. In DNA form, the CDR3 reads TGCAGCGTTCGGGTCGGCAGGGGCCAAGAGACCCAGTACTTC. Translating gives CSVRVGRGQETQYF.

The chain has TRBV5-1 and TRBJ1-4; no reliable D call. The CDR3 runs 13 residues. Trimming left V 9 bases short and J 1 base short, with 10 bases between. CDR1 is SGHRS, CDR2 YFSETQ, per germline. The CDR3 sequence is CATKGRTNEKLFF. As DNA, the CDR3 is TGCGCCACCAAAGGGAGAACTAATGAAAAACTGTTTTTT.

The chain recombines TRBV7-6 with TRBJ1-1; D remains unclear. Deletions cut 5 bases from V and 3 bases from J, with 16 bases between. The germline V gene encodes CDR1 SGHVS and CDR2 FNYEAQ. This CDR3 is built from 15 residues. The CDR3, as DNA: TGTGCCAGCAGCCCACTGGTCCTTCGGGACACTGAAGCTTTCTTT. This translates into CASSPLVLRDTEAFF.

The chain couples TRBV29-1 to TRBJ2-5; 9 bases are shared with TRBD2. Germline V gene sequence: CDR1 SQVTM, CDR2 ANQGSEA. V was clipped by 7 bases and J by 3 bases; unmatched bases: 6. The CDR3 contains 13 residues. The CDR3 DNA reads as TGCAGCGCCTCCGTAGCGGGGGAAGAGACCCAGTACTTC. Its protein is CSASVAGEETQYF.

Note on this clone: Other nucleotide sequences from this sample produce the same CDR3. The V gene is TRBV18, the J gene TRBJ1-1; D is ambiguous. The CDR3 sequence is 14 residues long. The V gene lost 0 bases and the J gene lost 1 base, with 6 bases spanning the gap. Germline values: CDR1 KGHSH, CDR2 LQKENI. The CDR3 region is CASSPPTANTEAFF. CDR3 sequence (DNA): TGTGCCAGCTCACCACCGACGGCGAACACTGAAGCTTTCTTT.

The chain employs TRBV19 and TRBJ1-4, with D unresolved. From germline, CDR1 is LNHDA and CDR2 SQIVND (reference sequence). The CDR3 sequence is 15 residues long. V lost 5 bases, J lost 0 bases, and 10 bases lay in between. CDR3 loop: CASSPGPPTNEKLFF. The CDR3 coding sequence is TGTGCCAGTAGTCCCGGACCCCCAACTAATGAAAAACTGTTTTTT.

The gene calls are TRBV5-1 and TRBJ2-7; the match to TRBD1 covers 8 bases. CDR1 is SGHRS and CDR2 is YFSETQ in the germline V gene. This CDR3 spans 15 amino acids. The ends lost 0 bases at V and 6 bases at J; junction bases unmatched: 8. CDR3 in amino acids: CASSLDGRGLTEQYF. The DNA of the CDR3 is TGCGCCAGCAGCTTGGATGGCAGGGGGCTTACCGAGCAGTACTTC.